This TCR beta chain was sequenced for a study of chronic HIV infection and antiretroviral therapy. One entry per CDR3 protein results from TCRdb running MiXCR on the 5' RACE reads. The data hold 39,000 or so distinct CDR3 sequences, with approximately 7.4% observed a single time. There are a few counts of this clonotype. From germline, CDR1 is DFQATT and CDR2 SNEGSKA (reference sequence). This CDR3 has 11 residues. The sequenced sample was peripheral blood. The clonotype originates from an adult who had HIV and had not received antiretroviral therapy, or was an uninfected healthy control (not recorded which). This chain connects TRBV20-1 to TRBJ1-1, with D maybe TRBD1 (6 bases). The DNA for the CDR3 is TGCACTACCGGGACAAGCACTGAAGCTTTCTTT. It encodes CTTGTSTEAFF.